Listed below are T cell receptor beta chains from one sample, sequenced in a study of PD-1 blockade in classical Hodgkin lymphoma. TCRdb's table, derived via immunoSEQ multiplex PCR, lists solely in-frame clones and lacks some. Here the sample spans 37,000 or so clones, approximately 86% being singletons. The sample here was peripheral blood mononuclear cells (PBMCs), taken before the second cycle of nivolumab. These TCRs come from a human donor with classical Hodgkin lymphoma. Each CDR3 is given with its conserved first and last residue. The order of the fields is D gene, clone size, J gene, V gene, CDR3 DNA, CDR3 protein. D genes are given only for firm matches. Not every row has a clone size; where given, it reads once, few, many or a size class.

d_gene: -
abundance: -
j_gene: TRBJ2-3
v_gene: TRBV9
CDR3nt: TGTGCCAGCAGCGTAACAGGGGGGGAAACAGATACGCAGTATTTT
CDR3aa: CASSVTGGETDTQYF

d_gene: TRBD2
abundance: -
j_gene: TRBJ2-6
v_gene: TRBV15
CDR3nt: TGTGCCACCAGCGCCTGGGCGGGGGGGAGTTCTGGGGCCAACGTCCTGACTTTC
CDR3aa: CATSAWAGGSSGANVLTF

d_gene: -
abundance: -
j_gene: TRBJ2-1
v_gene: TRBV4-2
CDR3nt: TGTGCCAGCAGTCCTACAGTGAGCTCCTACAATGAGCAGTTCTTC
CDR3aa: CASSPTVSSYNEQFF

d_gene: TRBD2
abundance: -
j_gene: TRBJ2-1
v_gene: TRBV28
CDR3nt: TGTGCCAGCATGGAGCTAGCGGGAGCTAATGAGCAGTTCTTC
CDR3aa: CASMELAGANEQFF

d_gene: TRBD1
abundance: -
j_gene: TRBJ2-2
v_gene: TRBV6-1
CDR3nt: TGTGCCACTCGGACAGGCAACACCGGGGAGCTGTTTTTT
CDR3aa: CATRTGNTGELFF

d_gene: -
abundance: -
j_gene: TRBJ1-3
v_gene: TRBV11-3
CDR3nt: TGTGCCAGCACCGAATCGGGAAACACCATATATTTT
CDR3aa: CASTESGNTIYF

d_gene: -
abundance: -
j_gene: TRBJ2-3
v_gene: TRBV4-1
CDR3nt: TGCGCCAGCAGCCAACCTCGGGTCTCAGATACGCAGTATTTT
CDR3aa: CASSQPRVSDTQYF

d_gene: TRBD2
abundance: -
j_gene: TRBJ2-1
v_gene: TRBV4-2
CDR3nt: TGTGCCAGCAGCCCTTTAGCGGGAGTGGGTCCCTACAATGAGCAGTTCTTC
CDR3aa: CASSPLAGVGPYNEQFF

d_gene: TRBD2
abundance: -
j_gene: TRBJ2-1
v_gene: TRBV9
CDR3nt: TGTGCCAGCAGCGTACTACGGAGCGGGAGCAATGAGCAGTTCTTC
CDR3aa: CASSVLRSGSNEQFF

d_gene: -
abundance: once
j_gene: TRBJ2-5
v_gene: TRBV30
CDR3nt: TGTGCCTGGGGCGGGGTAAAGACCCAGTACTTC
CDR3aa: CAWGGVKTQYF

d_gene: -
abundance: -
j_gene: TRBJ2-3
v_gene: TRBV14
CDR3nt: TGTGCCAGCAGCCAACTTGACAGGACCTTTAGGACAGATACGCAGTATTTT
CDR3aa: CASSQLDRTFRTDTQYF

d_gene: TRBD2
abundance: -
j_gene: TRBJ2-3
v_gene: TRBV2
CDR3nt: TGTGCCAGTAAGCTGGGGCCGGGACTAGCGGGAGCAGATACGCAGTATTTT
CDR3aa: CASKLGPGLAGADTQYF

d_gene: -
abundance: -
j_gene: TRBJ1-6
v_gene: TRBV5-4
CDR3nt: TGTGCCAGCAGCTTGGGGATTGACAGAACTAATTCACCCCTCCACTTT
CDR3aa: CASSLGIDRTNSPLHF

d_gene: -
abundance: medium-sized
j_gene: TRBJ1-1
v_gene: TRBV7-2
CDR3nt: TGTGCCAGCAGCCCTTCCTTGGGGGGCACTGAAGCTTTCTTT
CDR3aa: CASSPSLGGTEAFF

d_gene: TRBD2
abundance: -
j_gene: TRBJ2-2
v_gene: TRBV6-4
CDR3nt: TGTGCCAGCAGTGATTCAAAGGCTAGCGGGAGATCCGGGGAGCTGTTTTTT
CDR3aa: CASSDSKASGRSGELFF

d_gene: -
abundance: -
j_gene: TRBJ2-7
v_gene: TRBV6-1
CDR3nt: TGTGCCAGCAGTGAACAGCGGGTCTACGAGCAGTACTTC
CDR3aa: CASSEQRVYEQYF

d_gene: -
abundance: -
j_gene: TRBJ1-1
v_gene: TRBV6-1
CDR3nt: TGTGCCAGCAGTGTTACGGGACTTCTGATGAACACTGAAGCTTTCTTT
CDR3aa: CASSVTGLLMNTEAFF

d_gene: -
abundance: -
j_gene: TRBJ1-1
v_gene: TRBV6-6
CDR3nt: TGTGCCAGCAGTTACCGGTGGGAGAACACTGAAGCTTTCTTT
CDR3aa: CASSYRWENTEAFF

d_gene: TRBD2
abundance: once
j_gene: TRBJ2-7
v_gene: TRBV28
CDR3nt: TGTGCCGTCAAGCGGGGAGCCTACGAGCAGTACTTC
CDR3aa: CAVKRGAYEQYF

d_gene: TRBD1
abundance: once
j_gene: TRBJ1-2
v_gene: TRBV11-1
CDR3nt: TGTGCCAGCAGCTTAGGGACAGGCTCTTACTATGGCTACACCTTC
CDR3aa: CASSLGTGSYYGYTF

d_gene: -
abundance: -
j_gene: TRBJ1-3
v_gene: TRBV29-1
CDR3nt: TGCAGCGCTAACGGTGGAAACACCATATATTTT
CDR3aa: CSANGGNTIYF

d_gene: -
abundance: once
j_gene: TRBJ2-7
v_gene: TRBV7-9
CDR3nt: TGTGCCAGCGAAGGAAGTTACGAGCAGTACTTC
CDR3aa: CASEGSYEQYF

d_gene: TRBD2
abundance: -
j_gene: TRBJ2-3
v_gene: TRBV13
CDR3nt: TGTGCCAGCAGCTTCTGGACTAGCGGGGAACCAGATACGCAGTATTTT
CDR3aa: CASSFWTSGEPDTQYF

d_gene: -
abundance: -
j_gene: TRBJ1-2
v_gene: TRBV19
CDR3nt: TGTGCCAGTAGGTATCTAACTGGCTACACCTTC
CDR3aa: CASRYLTGYTF

d_gene: -
abundance: -
j_gene: TRBJ2-5
v_gene: TRBV7-3
CDR3nt: TGTGCCAGCAGCTTGGGATGGGGGAACCAAGAGACCCAGTACTTC
CDR3aa: CASSLGWGNQETQYF

d_gene: -
abundance: -
j_gene: TRBJ2-5
v_gene: TRBV10-3
CDR3nt: TGTGCCATCAGTGTCCGGGGGCGGCAAGAGACCCAGTACTTC
CDR3aa: CAISVRGRQETQYF

d_gene: -
abundance: few
j_gene: TRBJ2-7
v_gene: TRBV7-9
CDR3nt: TGTGCCAGCAGCTTAGCGCAGGACGAGCAGTACTTC
CDR3aa: CASSLAQDEQYF

d_gene: TRBD1
abundance: few
j_gene: TRBJ2-2
v_gene: TRBV11-2
CDR3nt: TGTGCCAGCAGCCTACGACAGGGGGCCCTGAACACCGGGGAGCTGTTTTTT
CDR3aa: CASSLRQGALNTGELFF

d_gene: TRBD1
abundance: -
j_gene: TRBJ2-7
v_gene: TRBV4-2
CDR3nt: TGTGCCAGCAGCCAAGCCGGGACAGGGGGTCTCGAGCAGTACTTC
CDR3aa: CASSQAGTGGLEQYF

d_gene: TRBD2
abundance: once
j_gene: TRBJ2-7
v_gene: TRBV27
CDR3nt: TGTGCCAGCAGGCAGCCGGGACTAGCGTCCTACGAGCAGTACTTC
CDR3aa: CASRQPGLASYEQYF

d_gene: TRBD2
abundance: once
j_gene: TRBJ2-3
v_gene: TRBV5-4
CDR3nt: TGTGCCAGCAGCTTGGATCAGCGGGAGCTGGCAGATACGCAGTATTTT
CDR3aa: CASSLDQRELADTQYF

d_gene: TRBD2
abundance: -
j_gene: TRBJ2-1
v_gene: TRBV6-5
CDR3nt: TGTGCCAGCAGTTATAGCGGGAGCTCCTACAATGAGCAGTTCTTC
CDR3aa: CASSYSGSSYNEQFF

d_gene: -
abundance: few
j_gene: TRBJ1-1
v_gene: TRBV28
CDR3nt: TGTGCTCTTAAACAGAGCATGAACACTGAAGCTTTCTTT
CDR3aa: CALKQSMNTEAFF

d_gene: -
abundance: -
j_gene: TRBJ2-5
v_gene: TRBV6-5
CDR3nt: TGTGCCAGCAGTTGGGGGTCCGTGTTGAAGACCCAGTACTTC
CDR3aa: CASSWGSVLKTQYF

d_gene: TRBD2
abundance: -
j_gene: TRBJ2-2
v_gene: TRBV10-3
CDR3nt: TGTGCCATCAATAAGGTCGGACTAGCGGCGACGAACACCGGGGGGCTGTTTTTT
CDR3aa: CAINKVGLAATNTGGLFF

d_gene: -
abundance: -
j_gene: TRBJ2-1
v_gene: TRBV7-8
CDR3nt: TGTGCCAGCAGCTTAGATACGGGAGAGGGGCAGTTCTTC
CDR3aa: CASSLDTGEGQFF

d_gene: -
abundance: -
j_gene: TRBJ1-1
v_gene: TRBV7-3
CDR3nt: TGTGCCAGCAGCTTATTGGGAGGGGCGGACACTGAAGCTTTCTTT
CDR3aa: CASSLLGGADTEAFF

d_gene: TRBD1
abundance: -
j_gene: TRBJ2-7
v_gene: TRBV27
CDR3nt: TGTGCCAGCAGTTTATTAGGGACAGGGGATTCCTACGAGCAGTACTTC
CDR3aa: CASSLLGTGDSYEQYF

d_gene: -
abundance: -
j_gene: TRBJ2-3
v_gene: TRBV2
CDR3nt: TGTGCCAGCCCCCTAGAGGTAACAGATACGCAGTATTTT
CDR3aa: CASPLEVTDTQYF

d_gene: -
abundance: -
j_gene: TRBJ2-7
v_gene: TRBV5-1
CDR3nt: TGCGCCAGCAGCTGGGACACCAGCTCCTACGAGCAGTACTTC
CDR3aa: CASSWDTSSYEQYF

d_gene: TRBD1
abundance: -
j_gene: TRBJ2-3
v_gene: TRBV5-4
CDR3nt: TGTGCCAGCAACCAACCCGACAGGGCGGCAGATACGCAGTATTTT
CDR3aa: CASNQPDRAADTQYF

d_gene: -
abundance: -
j_gene: TRBJ2-7
v_gene: TRBV27
CDR3nt: TGTGCCAGCAGTTTCGGCGGAGGCCCCTACGAGCAGTACTTC
CDR3aa: CASSFGGGPYEQYF

d_gene: -
abundance: -
j_gene: TRBJ2-7
v_gene: TRBV11-2
CDR3nt: TGTGCCAGCAGCCCTACCCCAGGGGTCCACGAGCAGTACTTC
CDR3aa: CASSPTPGVHEQYF